This TCR beta chain was captured in a study of OX40 agonist ivuxolimab in advanced cancers. J gave up 3 bases and V 9 bases, and 12 bases lay outside the gene matches. Germline V gene sequence: CDR1 LNHDA, CDR2 SQIVND (reference sequence). The CDR3 spans 16 residues. Clones were sequenced by immunoSEQ multiplex PCR, and TCRdb holds only the in-frame ones, with some missing. The sample has roughly 35,000 clones; around four fifths are singletons. Findings and caveats of the study: Clonal expansion from baseline to week 6 occurred in both CD4+ and CD8+ T cells. Antigen specificity of clonally expanded peripheral T cells was not established.

Note on this clone: Its antigen is as yet unknown.

The sample consisted of CD4+ or CD8+ T cells sorted from blood, taken in a trial of the OX40 agonist ivuxolimab. The chain employs TRBV19 and TRBJ1-2, with TRBD1 matching 11 bases. The receptor comes from an adult with an advanced solid tumor such as melanoma, head and neck, liver or kidney cancer. Written as DNA, the CDR3 is TGTGCCAGCTCTCCTTCCGGGACAGGGGGGTACTATGGCTACACCTTC. Amino acids: CASSPSGTGGYYGYTF.